Each of the 6 T cell receptor beta chains below was sequenced from the same sample in a study of neurological immune-mediated disorders. Each CDR3 protein is one row after TCRdb ran MiXCR on the 5' RACE reads. This sample yields 25,000 to 35,000 distinct CDR3 sequences, of which more than 4% are seen a single time; 25% belongs to the top ten. The sample comprised CD4+ T cells from blood. The receptors come from a woman aged 40 to 55 in good health.

This clonotype is labeled as medium-sized. The chain couples TRBV28 to TRBJ2-2, with D unclear. This CDR3 spans 13 amino acids. Germline CDR1 and CDR2: MDHEN and SYDVKM. V lost 3 bases to trimming and J lost 7 bases, with 9 bases between them. CDR3 nucleotide sequence: TGTGCCAGCAGTTTTATGGGTGTCGGGGAGCTGTTTTTT. Translation gives CASSFMGVGELFF.

This clonotype was counted many times. The chain recombines TRBV28 with TRBJ2-7; tentative D call: TRBD1 (6 bases). With 6 bases removed from V and 2 bases from J, the gap between germline ends came to 11 bases. The CDR3 runs 13 residues. Germline-derived CDR1 and CDR2 are MDHEN and SYDVKM. CDR3 coding DNA: TGTGCCAGCAGGTCCGGACAGACCTACGAGCAGTACTTC. Translating it yields CASRSGQTYEQYF. The variable domain in full, completed from reference TRBV28 and TRBJ2-7, reads DVKVTQSSRYLVKRTGEKVFLECVQDMDHENMFWYRQDPGLGLRLIYFSYDVKMKEKGDIPEGYSVSREKKERFSLILESASTNQTSMYLCASRSGQTYEQYFGPGTRLTVT.

This clonotype was picked up one time. This chain joins TRBV20-1 and TRBJ2-2; 7 bases match TRBD2. The CDR3 length is 14 residues. CDR1 DFQATT and CDR2 SNEGSKA come from the germline V gene (reference sequence). Losses at the gene ends were 1 base for V and 6 bases for J; bases not matched to a gene: 5. CDR3 sequence: CSARVAGVAGELFF. The CDR3 coding sequence is TGCAGTGCTAGAGTGGCGGGGGTGGCCGGGGAGCTGTTTTTT.

This clonotype was detected ten times or more. This chain uses TRBV5-1 with TRBJ1-6; maybe TRBD1 (5 bases). V was cut by 0 bases and J by 6 bases, with 13 bases left in between. The CDR3 is 16 residues long. The germline CDR1 and CDR2 sequences are SGHRS and YFSETQ. CDR3: CASSLAGQGSNSPLHF. The CDR3 nucleotides read TGCGCCAGCAGCTTGGCTGGGCAGGGAAGTAATTCACCCCTCCACTTT.

Many counts were recorded for this clonotype. The chain joins TRBV5-5 to TRBJ1-2; D unresolved. Deletions cut 3 bases from V and 7 bases from J, with 16 bases between. The CDR3 runs to 14 residues. Germline values: CDR1 SGHKS, CDR2 YYEKEE (reference sequence). CDR3 nucleotides: TGTGCCAGCAGCTCGGCGACCGGGGTTGGTGGCTACACCTTC. It translates to CASSSATGVGGYTF. The variable domain in full, completed from reference TRBV5-5 and TRBJ1-2, reads DAGVTQSPTHLIKTRGQQVTLRCSPISGHKSVSWYQQVLGQGPQFIFQYYEKEERGRGNFPDRFSARQFPNYSSELNVNALLLGDSALYLCASSSATGVGGYTFGSGTRLTVV.

This clonotype was seen at least ten times. V gene TRBV28 combines with J gene TRBJ2-7, with 8 positions matching TRBD1. The germline V gene encodes CDR1 MDHEN and CDR2 SYDVKM. There are 17 residues in the CDR3. J lost 1 base, V lost 3 bases, and 11 bases had no gene match. Here the CDR3 DNA reads TGTGCCAGCAGTTTGGATCTCCGGGACAGGAGATCCTACGAGCAGTACTTC. Its protein product is CASSLDLRDRRSYEQYF.